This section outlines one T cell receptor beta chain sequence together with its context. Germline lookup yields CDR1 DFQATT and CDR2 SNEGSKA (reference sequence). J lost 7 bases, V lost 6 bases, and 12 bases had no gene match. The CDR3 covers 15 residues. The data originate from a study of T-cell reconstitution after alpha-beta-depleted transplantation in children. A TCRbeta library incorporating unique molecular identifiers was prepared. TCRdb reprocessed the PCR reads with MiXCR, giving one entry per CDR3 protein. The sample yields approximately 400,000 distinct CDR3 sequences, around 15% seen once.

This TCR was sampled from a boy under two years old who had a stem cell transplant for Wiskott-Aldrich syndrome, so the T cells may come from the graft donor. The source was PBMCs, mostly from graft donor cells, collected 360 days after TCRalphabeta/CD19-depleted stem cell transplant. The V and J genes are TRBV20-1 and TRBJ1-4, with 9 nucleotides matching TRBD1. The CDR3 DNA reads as TGCAGTGCCAACCGCCGGACAGGGGCAGGTGAAAAACTGTTTTTT. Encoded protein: CSANRRTGAGEKLFF.